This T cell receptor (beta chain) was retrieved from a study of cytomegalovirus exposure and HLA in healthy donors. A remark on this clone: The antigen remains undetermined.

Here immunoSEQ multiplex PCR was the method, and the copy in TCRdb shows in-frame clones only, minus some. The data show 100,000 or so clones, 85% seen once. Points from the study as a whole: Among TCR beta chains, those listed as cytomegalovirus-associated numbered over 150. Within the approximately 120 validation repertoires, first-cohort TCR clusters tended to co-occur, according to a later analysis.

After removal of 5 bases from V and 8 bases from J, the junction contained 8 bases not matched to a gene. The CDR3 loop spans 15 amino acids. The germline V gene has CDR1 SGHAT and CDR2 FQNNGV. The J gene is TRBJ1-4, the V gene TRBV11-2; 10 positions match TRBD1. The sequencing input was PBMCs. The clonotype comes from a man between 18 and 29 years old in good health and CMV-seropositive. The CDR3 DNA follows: TGTGCCAGCAGCCGAGAGAGGACAGGGGGGGAAAAACTGTTTTTT. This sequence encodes CASSRERTGGEKLFF. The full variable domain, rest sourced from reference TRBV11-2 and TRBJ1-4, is EAGVAQSPRYKIIEKRQSVAFWCNPISGHATLYWYQQILGQGPKLLIQFQNNGVVDDSQLPKDRFSAERLKGVDSTLKIQPAKLEDSAVYLCASSRERTGGEKLFFGSGTQLSVL.